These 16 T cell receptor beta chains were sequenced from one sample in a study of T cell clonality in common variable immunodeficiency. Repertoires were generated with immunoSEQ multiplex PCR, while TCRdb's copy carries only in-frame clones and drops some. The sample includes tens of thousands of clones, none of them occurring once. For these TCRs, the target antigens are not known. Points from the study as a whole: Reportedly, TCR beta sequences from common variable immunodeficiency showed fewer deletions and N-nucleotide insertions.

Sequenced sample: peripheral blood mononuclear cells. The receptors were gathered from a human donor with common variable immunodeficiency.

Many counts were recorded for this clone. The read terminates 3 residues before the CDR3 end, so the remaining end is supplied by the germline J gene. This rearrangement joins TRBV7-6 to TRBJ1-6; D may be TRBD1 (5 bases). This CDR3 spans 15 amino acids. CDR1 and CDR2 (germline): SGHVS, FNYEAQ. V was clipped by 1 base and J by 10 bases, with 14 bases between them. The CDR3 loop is CASSLGAGRNSPLHF. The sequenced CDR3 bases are TGTGCCAGCAGCTTAGGAGCAGGGAGGAACTCACCC.

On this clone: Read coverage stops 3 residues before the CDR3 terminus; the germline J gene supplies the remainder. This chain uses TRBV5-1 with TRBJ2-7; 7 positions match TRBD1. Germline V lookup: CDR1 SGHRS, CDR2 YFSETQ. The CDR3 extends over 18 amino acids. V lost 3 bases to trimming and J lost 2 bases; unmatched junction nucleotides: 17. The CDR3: CASSSSRGGPSFTYEQYF. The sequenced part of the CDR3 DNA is TGCGCCAGCAGCTCCTCAAGAGGGGGCCCATCGTTTACCTACGAG.

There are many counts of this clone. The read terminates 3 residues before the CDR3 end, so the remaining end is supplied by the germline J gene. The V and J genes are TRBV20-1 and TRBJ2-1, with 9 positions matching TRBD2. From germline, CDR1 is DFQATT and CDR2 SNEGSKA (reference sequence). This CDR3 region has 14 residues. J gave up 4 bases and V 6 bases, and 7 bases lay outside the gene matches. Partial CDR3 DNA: TGCAGTGCCTATAGCGGGAGTTTGTACAATGAG. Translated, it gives CSAYSGSLYNE. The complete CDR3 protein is CSAYSGSLYNEQFF.

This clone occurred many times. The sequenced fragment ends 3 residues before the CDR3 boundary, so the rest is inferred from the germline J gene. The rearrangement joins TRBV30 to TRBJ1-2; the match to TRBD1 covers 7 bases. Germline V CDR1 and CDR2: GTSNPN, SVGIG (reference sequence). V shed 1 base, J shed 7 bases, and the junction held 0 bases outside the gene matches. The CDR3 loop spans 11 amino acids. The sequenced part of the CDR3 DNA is TGTGCCTGGAGTGGACAGGGTGGC. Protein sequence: CAWSGQGG. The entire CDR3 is CAWSGQGGYTF.

CDR3: CASSAGLIQYNEQFF. CDR3 DNA, as far as it was read: TGTGCCAGCAGTGCGGGGTTAATCCAGTACAATGAG. This chain uses TRBV2 with TRBJ2-1; D is possibly TRBD2 (5 bases). The read finishes 3 residues shy of the CDR3 end, and the germline J gene is used to complete it. In germline, CDR1 is SNHLY, CDR2 FYNNEI. V lost 4 bases and J lost 4, with 14 bases in between. The CDR3 has 15 residues.

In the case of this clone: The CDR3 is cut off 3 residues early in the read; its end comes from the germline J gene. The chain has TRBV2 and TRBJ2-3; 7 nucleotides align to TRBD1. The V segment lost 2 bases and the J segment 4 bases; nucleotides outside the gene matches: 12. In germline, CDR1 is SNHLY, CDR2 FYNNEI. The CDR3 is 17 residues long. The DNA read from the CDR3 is TGTGCCAGCAGTGAAATTCTATCGGCCACAGGGGCAGATACG. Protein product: CASSEILSATGADT. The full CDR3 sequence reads CASSEILSATGADTQYF. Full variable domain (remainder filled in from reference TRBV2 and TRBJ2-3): EPEVTQTPSHQVTQMGQEVILRCVPISNHLYFYWYRQILGQKVEFLVSFYNNEISEKSEIFDDQFSVERPDGSNFTLKIRSTKLEDSAMYFCASSEILSATGADTQYFGPGTRLTVL.

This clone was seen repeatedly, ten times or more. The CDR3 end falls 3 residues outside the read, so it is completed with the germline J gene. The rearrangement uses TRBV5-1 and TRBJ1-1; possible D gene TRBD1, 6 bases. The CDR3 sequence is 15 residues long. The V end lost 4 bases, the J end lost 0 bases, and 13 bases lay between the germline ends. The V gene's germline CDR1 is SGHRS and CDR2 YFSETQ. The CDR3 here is CASSGFQGMNTEAFF. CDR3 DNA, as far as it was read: TGCGCCAGCAGCGGGTTTCAGGGGATGAACACTGAA.

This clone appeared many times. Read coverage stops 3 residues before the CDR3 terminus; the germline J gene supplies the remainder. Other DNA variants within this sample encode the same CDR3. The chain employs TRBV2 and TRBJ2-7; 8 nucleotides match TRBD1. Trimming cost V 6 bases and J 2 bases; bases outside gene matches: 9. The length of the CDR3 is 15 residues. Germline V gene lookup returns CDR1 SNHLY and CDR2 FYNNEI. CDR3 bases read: TGTGCCAGCAGAGCCGGACAGGGTAGGGCCTACGAG. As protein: CASRAGQGRAYE. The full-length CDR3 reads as CASRAGQGRAYEQYF.

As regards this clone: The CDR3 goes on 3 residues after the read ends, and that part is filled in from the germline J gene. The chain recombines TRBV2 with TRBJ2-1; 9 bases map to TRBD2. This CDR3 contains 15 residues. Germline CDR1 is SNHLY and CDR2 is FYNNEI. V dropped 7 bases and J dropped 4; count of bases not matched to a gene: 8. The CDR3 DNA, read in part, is TGTGCCAGCATCCCGGGCGGGGGGGGATACAATGAG. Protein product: CASIPGGGGYNE. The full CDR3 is CASIPGGGGYNEQFF.

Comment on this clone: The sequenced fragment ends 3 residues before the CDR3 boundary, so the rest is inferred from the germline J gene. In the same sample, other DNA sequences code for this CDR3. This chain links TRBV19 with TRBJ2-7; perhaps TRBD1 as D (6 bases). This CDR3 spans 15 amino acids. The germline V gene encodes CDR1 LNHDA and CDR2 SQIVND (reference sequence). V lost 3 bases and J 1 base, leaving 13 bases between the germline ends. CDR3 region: CASSIGQGPSYEQYF. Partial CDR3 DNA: TGTGCCAGTAGTATTGGTCAGGGGCCATCCTACGAG. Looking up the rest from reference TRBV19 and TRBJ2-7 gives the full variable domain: DGGITQSPKYLFRKEGQNVTLSCEQNLNHDAMYWYRQDPGQGLRLIYYSQIVNDFQKGDIAEGYSVSREKKESFPLTVTSAQKNPTAFYLCASSIGQGPSYEQYFGPGTRLTVT.

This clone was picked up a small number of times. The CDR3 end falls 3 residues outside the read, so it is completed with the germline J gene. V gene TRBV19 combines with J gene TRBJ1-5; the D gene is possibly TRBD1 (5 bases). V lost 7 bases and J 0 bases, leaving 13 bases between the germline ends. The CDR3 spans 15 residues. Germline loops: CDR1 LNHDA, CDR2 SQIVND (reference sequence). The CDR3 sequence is CASTAGGLSNQPQHF. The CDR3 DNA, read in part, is TGTGCCAGTACCGCCGGGGGACTTAGCAATCAGCCC.

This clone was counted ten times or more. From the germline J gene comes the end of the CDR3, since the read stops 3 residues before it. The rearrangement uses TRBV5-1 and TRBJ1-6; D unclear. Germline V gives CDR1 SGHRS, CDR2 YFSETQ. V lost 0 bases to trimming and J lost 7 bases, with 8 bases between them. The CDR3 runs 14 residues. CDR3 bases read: TGCGCCAGCAGCTTGGTAGCCGACAATTCACCC. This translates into CASSLVADNSP. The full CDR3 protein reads CASSLVADNSPLHF.

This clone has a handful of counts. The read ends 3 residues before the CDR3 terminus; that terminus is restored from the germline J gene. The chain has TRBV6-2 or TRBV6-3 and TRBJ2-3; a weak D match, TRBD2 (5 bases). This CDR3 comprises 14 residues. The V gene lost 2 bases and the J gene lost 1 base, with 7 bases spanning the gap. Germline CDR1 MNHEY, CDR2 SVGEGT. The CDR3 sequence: CASSYGSGTDTQYF. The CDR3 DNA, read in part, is TGTGCCAGCAGTTACGGTAGCGGCACAGATACG.

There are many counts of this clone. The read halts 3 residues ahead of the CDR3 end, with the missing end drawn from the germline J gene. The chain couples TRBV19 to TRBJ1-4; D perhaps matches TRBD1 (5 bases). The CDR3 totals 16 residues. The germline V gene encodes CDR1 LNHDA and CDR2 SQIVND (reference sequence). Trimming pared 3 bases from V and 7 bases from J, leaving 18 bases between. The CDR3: CASSIPWAGEAEKLFF. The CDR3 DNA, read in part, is TGTGCCAGTAGTATCCCCTGGGCGGGGGAAGCTGAAAAA.

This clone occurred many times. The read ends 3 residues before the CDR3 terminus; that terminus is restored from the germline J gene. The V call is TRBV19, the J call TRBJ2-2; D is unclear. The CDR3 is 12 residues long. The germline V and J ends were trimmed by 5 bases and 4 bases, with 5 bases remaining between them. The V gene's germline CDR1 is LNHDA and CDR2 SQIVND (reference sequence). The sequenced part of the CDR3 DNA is TGTGCCAGTAGTCCTCGCACCGGGGAG. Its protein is CASSPRTGE. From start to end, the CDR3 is CASSPRTGELFF.

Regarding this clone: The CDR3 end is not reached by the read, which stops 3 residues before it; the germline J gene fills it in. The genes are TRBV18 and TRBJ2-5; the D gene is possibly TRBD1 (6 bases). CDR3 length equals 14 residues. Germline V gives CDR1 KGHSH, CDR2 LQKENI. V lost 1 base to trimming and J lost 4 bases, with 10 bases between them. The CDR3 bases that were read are TGTGCCAGCTCACCACTTTCAGGGGTAGAGACC. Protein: CASSPLSGVET. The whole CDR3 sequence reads CASSPLSGVETQYF.